This T cell receptor (beta chain) is drawn from a study of control samples from healthy donors and cancer patients. The assay was immunoSEQ multiplex PCR, and TCRdb's table has in-frame clones only and misses some. The sample includes 100,000 to 150,000 clones, less than 90% of them seen just once. This clone showed up just a few times. There are 14 residues in the CDR3. The germline CDR1 and CDR2 sequences are WNHNN and SYGVQD (reference sequence). The V segment lost 5 bases and the J segment 0 bases; nucleotides outside the gene matches: 3. This receptor was obtained from a man between 18 and 35 years old in good health. Sequencing used blood. V is TRBV10-1 and J is TRBJ1-1; 7 bases are a match to TRBD1. CDR3 in amino acids: CASSSGTVNTEAFF. CDR3 bases: TGCGCCAGCAGTTCCGGGACAGTGAACACTGAAGCTTTCTTT.